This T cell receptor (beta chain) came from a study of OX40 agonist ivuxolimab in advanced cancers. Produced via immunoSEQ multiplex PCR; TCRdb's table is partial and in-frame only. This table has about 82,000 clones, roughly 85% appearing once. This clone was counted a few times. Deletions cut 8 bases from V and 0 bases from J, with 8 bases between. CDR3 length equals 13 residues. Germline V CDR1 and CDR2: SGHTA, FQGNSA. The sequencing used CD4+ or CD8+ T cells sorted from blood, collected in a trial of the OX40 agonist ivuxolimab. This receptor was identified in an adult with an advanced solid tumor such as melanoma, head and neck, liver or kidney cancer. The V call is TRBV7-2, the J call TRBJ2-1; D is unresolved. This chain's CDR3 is CASSESSYNEQFF. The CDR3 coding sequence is TGTGCCAGCTCAGAGAGCTCCTACAATGAGCAGTTCTTC.